This entry describes one T cell receptor beta chain. Antigen: not known. This entry is derived from a study of blood T cells in healthy people across ages. Overall study findings and caveats: More naive CD4+ cells and higher diversity were found in long-lived than in aged donors.

With a J-beta primer mix and a sample-barcoded 5' primer, a second PCR ran about 7 to 12 cycles. TCRdb used MiXCR to reprocess the 5' RACE reads, holding one entry per CDR3 protein. The table has 1.8 million or so distinct CDR3 sequences, about 39% seen once; the top ten hold roughly 23%. This CDR3 spans 14 amino acids. Germline CDR1 reads SGHTA; CDR2 reads FQGNSA. Trimming took 3 bases from V and 7 from J; bases not matched to a gene: 5. Sequenced material: blood. This receptor was taken from a human donor in good health. The chain recombines TRBV7-2 with TRBJ1-2, with 10 bases identical to TRBD1. The DNA of the CDR3 is TGTGCCAGCAGCTTTGGGGGGACAGGGGCTGGCTACACCTTC. As protein: CASSFGGTGAGYTF.